This TCR beta chain was captured in a study of blood T cell repertoires in COVID-19. At the level of the study: The United States, Italy and Spain were the sources of the acute and convalescent COVID-19 samples.

Per the authors' pipeline: Quantification of nucleated cells was approximated via reference gene primer amplification. Profiling relied on immunoSEQ multiplex PCR, and the TCRdb table lists in-frame clones only, not all of them. D and trimming come from the DNA, and the V and J calls and clone size come from that table. The table has roughly 250,000 clones, around nine tenths seen once. The junction had 2 bases not matched to a gene; V was cut back by 4 bases and J by 6 bases. The CDR3 sequence is 12 residues long. Germline CDR1 reads LGHNA; CDR2 reads YNFKEQ. This clone was picked up one time. The rearrangement joins TRBV4-2 to TRBJ1-2, with 7 bases fitting TRBD1. The material sequenced was peripheral blood. The receptor was isolated from a man aged 25 to 40 with COVID-19, enrolled during active disease. The CDR3: CASSRGTDGYTF. For the CDR3, the DNA is TGTGCCAGCAGCCGTGGGACAGATGGCTACACCTTC.